These T cell receptor beta chains were read from a single sample in a study of early stage breast cancer tumors. Clones were sequenced by immunoSEQ multiplex PCR, and TCRdb holds only the in-frame ones, with some missing. The sample holds about 41,000 clones, around 73% seen once. Sequencing input: blood. The receptors shown here come from a person aged 45 to 59 with breast cancer. Each CDR3 is given with its conserved first and last residue.

j_gene: TRBJ1-3
v_gene: TRBV11-2
CDR3aa: CASSLEGAASGTIYF

j_gene: TRBJ2-5
v_gene: TRBV9
CDR3aa: CASSVGAGGLETQYF

j_gene: TRBJ2-3
v_gene: TRBV6-4
CDR3aa: CASSLGGGTDTQYF

j_gene: TRBJ2-1
v_gene: TRBV5-1
CDR3aa: CASSSQGGRNNEQFF

j_gene: TRBJ2-7
v_gene: TRBV11-2
CDR3aa: CASSQPGLAGMGEQYF

j_gene: TRBJ2-1
v_gene: TRBV5-1
CDR3aa: CASNYQTGQKGNEQFF

j_gene: TRBJ2-1
v_gene: TRBV10-2
CDR3aa: CASIGLGDEQFF

j_gene: TRBJ2-4
v_gene: TRBV18
CDR3aa: CASSPLAGMENIQYF

j_gene: TRBJ2-7
v_gene: TRBV29-1
CDR3aa: CSVRLRDRQSYEQYF

j_gene: TRBJ1-1
v_gene: TRBV18
CDR3aa: CASSPWGVENTEAFF

j_gene: TRBJ1-4
v_gene: TRBV19
CDR3aa: CASRSERADEKLFF

j_gene: TRBJ1-2
v_gene: TRBV27
CDR3aa: CASSFLPTDNYGYTF

j_gene: TRBJ2-7
v_gene: TRBV7-3
CDR3aa: CASSRQGGNYEQYF

j_gene: TRBJ2-3
v_gene: TRBV10-1
CDR3aa: CANPGQGNTDTQYF

j_gene: TRBJ1-3
v_gene: TRBV9
CDR3aa: CASSHDSSSGNTIYF

j_gene: TRBJ1-6
v_gene: TRBV11-2
CDR3aa: CASSLAGSQNSPLHF

j_gene: TRBJ1-2
v_gene: TRBV19
CDR3aa: CASSLLGLNYGYTF

j_gene: TRBJ1-4
v_gene: TRBV5-5
CDR3aa: CASSLIWRENEKLFF

j_gene: TRBJ2-2
v_gene: TRBV11-2
CDR3aa: CASSPTNTGELFF

j_gene: TRBJ2-3
v_gene: TRBV6-5
CDR3aa: CATTSGPRNTDTQYF

j_gene: TRBJ2-5
v_gene: TRBV7-7
CDR3aa: CASIRGTGTGETQYF

j_gene: TRBJ2-2
v_gene: TRBV2
CDR3aa: CASTGTGHTGELFF

j_gene: TRBJ2-1
v_gene: TRBV10-3
CDR3aa: CAISESGRAYNEQFF

j_gene: NA
v_gene: TRBV13
CDR3aa: CASSPSSGTSYEQYF

j_gene: TRBJ1-5
v_gene: TRBV19
CDR3aa: CASMRGADDQPQHF

j_gene: TRBJ2-2
v_gene: TRBV9
CDR3aa: CASSLRGQADGELFF

j_gene: TRBJ1-4
v_gene: TRBV7-2
CDR3aa: CASSPSWTGEKLFF

j_gene: TRBJ1-2
v_gene: TRBV6-5
CDR3aa: CASSRGHLYGYTF

j_gene: TRBJ2-2
v_gene: TRBV7-6
CDR3aa: CASSAGLAVGELFF

j_gene: TRBJ2-1
v_gene: TRBV15
CDR3aa: CATSRAAAGGEHEQFF

j_gene: TRBJ2-7
v_gene: TRBV6-6
CDR3aa: CATQQVPYEQYF

j_gene: TRBJ2-7
v_gene: TRBV7-9
CDR3aa: CASSFLAGDYEQYF

j_gene: TRBJ2-4
v_gene: TRBV9
CDR3aa: CASSPPGVVNIQYF

j_gene: TRBJ1-1
v_gene: TRBV19
CDR3aa: CASSLGTGSSRTEAFF

j_gene: TRBJ1-1
v_gene: TRBV29-1
CDR3aa: CSVELVAGGEAFF